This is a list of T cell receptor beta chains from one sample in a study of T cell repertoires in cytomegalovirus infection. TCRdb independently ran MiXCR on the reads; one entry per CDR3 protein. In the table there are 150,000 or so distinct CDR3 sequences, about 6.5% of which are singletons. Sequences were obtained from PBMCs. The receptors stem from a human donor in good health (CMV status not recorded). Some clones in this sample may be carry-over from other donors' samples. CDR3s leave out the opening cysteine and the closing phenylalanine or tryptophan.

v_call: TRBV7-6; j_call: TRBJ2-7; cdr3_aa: ASSPQTGGSYEQY
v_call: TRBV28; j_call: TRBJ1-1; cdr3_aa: ASSLLGGDTEAF
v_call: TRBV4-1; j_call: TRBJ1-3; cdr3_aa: ASSQDRDRGGNTIY
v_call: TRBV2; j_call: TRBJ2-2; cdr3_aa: ASSATGGATGELF
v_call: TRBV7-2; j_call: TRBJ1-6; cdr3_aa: ASSLEGRYNSPLH
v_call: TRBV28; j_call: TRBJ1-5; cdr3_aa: ASSLGQGAFQPQH
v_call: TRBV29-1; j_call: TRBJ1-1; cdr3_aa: SVGHLNTEAF
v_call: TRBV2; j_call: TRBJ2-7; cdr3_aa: ASSRQGGTYEQY
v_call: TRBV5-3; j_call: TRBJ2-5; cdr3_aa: ASSLEAGKETQY
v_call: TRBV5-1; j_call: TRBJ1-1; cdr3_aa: ASSFGGRGTEAF
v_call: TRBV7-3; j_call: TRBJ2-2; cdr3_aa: ASSFKSIGDTGELF
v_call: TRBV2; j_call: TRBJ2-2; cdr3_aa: ASSAVDSTGELF
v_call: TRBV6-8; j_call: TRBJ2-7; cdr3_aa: ASSDTYDSYEQY
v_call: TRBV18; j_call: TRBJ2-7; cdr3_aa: ASSPAGSYEQY
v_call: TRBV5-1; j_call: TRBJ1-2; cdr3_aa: ASSLDGAGNYGYT
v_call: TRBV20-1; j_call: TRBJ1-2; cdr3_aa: SARGRGEGTQGYT
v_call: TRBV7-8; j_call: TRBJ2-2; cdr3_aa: ASSLAVNTGELF
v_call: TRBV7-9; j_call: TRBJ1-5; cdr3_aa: ASSPVMGHEPQH
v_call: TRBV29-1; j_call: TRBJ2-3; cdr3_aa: SVFFVGQSTDTQY
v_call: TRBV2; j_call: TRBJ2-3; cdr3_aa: ASSGGRLSTDTQY
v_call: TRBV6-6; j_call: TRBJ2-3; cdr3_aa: ASSSGGPGDTQY
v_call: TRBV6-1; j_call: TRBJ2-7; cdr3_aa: ASSPGGEGYEQY